This T cell receptor beta chain is from a study of cytomegalovirus exposure and HLA in healthy donors. The study's findings and limits: Some V segments, including TRBV6-2 and TRBV6-3, were excluded as indistinguishable.

In the PCR, 60 Vbeta and 13 Jbeta primers were used. The data were produced by immunoSEQ multiplex PCR, yet TCRdb's version contains in-frame clones alone and is incomplete. The table lists around 230,000 clones, about 75% of them singletons. Germline CDR1 is SGHTA and CDR2 is FQGNSA. V was clipped by 1 base and J by 7 bases, with 7 bases between them. This CDR3 spans 12 amino acids. As regards this clone: Its antigen is currently unknown.

The chain has TRBV7-2 and TRBJ2-5; D not certain. The receptor comes from a male donor in good health and CMV-seronegative. The sample was PBMCs. CDR3 residues: CASSLVPGTQYF. CDR3 nucleotide sequence: TGTGCCAGCAGCTTAGTGCCGGGGACCCAGTACTTC.